The subject of this entry is one TCR beta chain. As handled by the study authors: Counts of nucleated cells, estimated from reference gene primer amplification, were obtained. TCRdb keeps only in-frame clones here, not all; method: immunoSEQ multiplex PCR. The V and J calls and the clone size are those of that table, but D and trimming were determined from the DNA. The table records about 170,000 clones, about 80% of them present only once. This CDR3 is 16 amino acids long. V lost 7 bases to trimming and J lost 0 bases, with 16 bases between them. Germline CDR1 and CDR2: SGHDT and YYEEEE. This record comes from a study of blood T cell repertoires in COVID-19. Study in general: The United States, Italy and Spain supplied acute and convalescent COVID-19 samples. Sample material is recorded as cDNA or gDNA derived from T cells, B-cell-depleted T cells, or PBMCs.

The clonotype was recovered from a human donor with acute or convalescent COVID-19. The donor label of this sample is uncertain. Material: peripheral blood. This rearrangement joins TRBV5-6 to TRBJ1-4; D ambiguous. CDR3 loop: CASSAGARATNEKLFF. The CDR3 DNA is TGTGCCAGCTCCGCTGGTGCCCGAGCAACTAATGAAAAACTGTTTTTT.